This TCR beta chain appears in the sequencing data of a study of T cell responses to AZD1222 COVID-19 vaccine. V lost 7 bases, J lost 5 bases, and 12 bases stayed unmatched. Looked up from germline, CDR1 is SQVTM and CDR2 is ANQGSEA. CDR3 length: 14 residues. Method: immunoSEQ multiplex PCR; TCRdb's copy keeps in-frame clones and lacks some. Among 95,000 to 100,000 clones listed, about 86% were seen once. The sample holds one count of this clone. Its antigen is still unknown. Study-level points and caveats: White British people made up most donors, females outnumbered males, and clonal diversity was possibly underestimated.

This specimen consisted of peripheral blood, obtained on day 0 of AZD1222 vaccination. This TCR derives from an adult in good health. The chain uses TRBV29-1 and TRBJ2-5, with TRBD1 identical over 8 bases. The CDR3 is CSAPQGARTETQYF. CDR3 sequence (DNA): TGCAGCGCTCCCCAGGGGGCGCGGACGGAGACCCAGTACTTC.